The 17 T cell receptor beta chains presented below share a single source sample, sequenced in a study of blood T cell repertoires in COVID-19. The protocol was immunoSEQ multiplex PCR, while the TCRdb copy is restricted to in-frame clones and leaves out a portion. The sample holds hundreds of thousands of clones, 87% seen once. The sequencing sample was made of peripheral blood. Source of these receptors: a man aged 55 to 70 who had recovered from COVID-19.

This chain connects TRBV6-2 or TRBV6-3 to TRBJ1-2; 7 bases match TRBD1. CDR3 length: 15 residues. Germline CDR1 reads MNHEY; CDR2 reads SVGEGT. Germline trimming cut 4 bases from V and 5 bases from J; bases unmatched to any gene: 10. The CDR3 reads CASSSKPSGGYGYTF. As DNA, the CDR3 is TGTGCCAGCAGTTCGAAACCTTCAGGGGGTTATGGCTACACCTTC.

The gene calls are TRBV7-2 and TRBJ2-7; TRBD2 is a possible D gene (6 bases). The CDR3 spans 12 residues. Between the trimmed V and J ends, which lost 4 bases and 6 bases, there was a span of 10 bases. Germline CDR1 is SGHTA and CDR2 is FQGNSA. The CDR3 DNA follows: TGTGCCAGCAGCTCCGGAGGGCGCGAGCAGTACTTC. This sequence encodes CASSSGGREQYF.

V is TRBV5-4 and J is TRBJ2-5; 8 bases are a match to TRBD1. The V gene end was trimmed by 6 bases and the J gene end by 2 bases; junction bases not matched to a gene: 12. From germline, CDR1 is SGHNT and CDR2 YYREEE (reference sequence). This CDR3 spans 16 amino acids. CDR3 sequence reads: CASTRPGQGIQETQYF. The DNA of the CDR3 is TGTGCCAGCACCCGGCCAGGACAGGGTATTCAAGAGACCCAGTACTTC.

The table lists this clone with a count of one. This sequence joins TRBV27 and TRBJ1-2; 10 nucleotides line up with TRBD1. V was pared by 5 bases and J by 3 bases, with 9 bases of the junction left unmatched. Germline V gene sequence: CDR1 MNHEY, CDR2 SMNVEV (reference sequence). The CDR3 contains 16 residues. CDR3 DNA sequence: TGTGCCAGCAGTCCCCGGACAGGGGGAGAGGACTATGGCTACACCTTC. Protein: CASSPRTGGEDYGYTF.

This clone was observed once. CDR3 sequence: CASTQFIFTYGYTF. For the CDR3, the DNA is TGTGCCAGCACCCAGTTCATATTTACATATGGCTACACCTTC. V usage is TRBV5-5 and J usage is TRBJ1-2, with D unclear. CDR1 and CDR2 from the germline V gene are SGHKS and YYEKEE (reference sequence). The ends were cut back, 6 bases at V and 5 bases at J, with 17 bases in the middle. The CDR3 has 14 amino acids.

The CDR3 sequence is CAWSVGQSDTQYF. CDR3 in DNA: TGTGCCTGGAGTGTGGGACAGTCAGATACGCAGTATTTT. V gene TRBV30 combines with J gene TRBJ2-3; TRBD1 agrees at 7 bases. Trimming at V came to 0 bases and at J to 4 bases, leaving 1 base not matched to a gene. Germline V gene lookup returns CDR1 GTSNPN and CDR2 SVGIG (reference sequence). This CDR3 contains 13 residues. The entire variable domain, with the rest obtained from reference TRBV30 and TRBJ2-3, is as follows: SQTIHQWPATLVQPVGSPLSLECTVEGTSNPNLYWYRQAAGRGLQLLFYSVGIGQISSEVPQNLSASRPQDRQFILSSKKLLLSDSGFYLCAWSVGQSDTQYFGPGTRLTVL.

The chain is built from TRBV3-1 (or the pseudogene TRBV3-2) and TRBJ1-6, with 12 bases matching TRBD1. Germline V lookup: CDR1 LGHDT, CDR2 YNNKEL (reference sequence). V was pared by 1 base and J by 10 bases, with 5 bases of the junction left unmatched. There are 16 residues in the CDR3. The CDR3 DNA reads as TGTGCCAGCAGCCAAGCCGGGACAGGGGGCCGATCACCCCTCCACTTT. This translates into CASSQAGTGGRSPLHF.

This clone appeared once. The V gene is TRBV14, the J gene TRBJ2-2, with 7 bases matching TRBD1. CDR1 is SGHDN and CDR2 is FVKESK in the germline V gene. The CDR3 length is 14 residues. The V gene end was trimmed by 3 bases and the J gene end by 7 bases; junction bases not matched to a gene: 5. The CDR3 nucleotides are TGTGCCAGCAGCCAGAGACAGGGTAACGGGGAGCTGTTTTTT. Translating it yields CASSQRQGNGELFF.

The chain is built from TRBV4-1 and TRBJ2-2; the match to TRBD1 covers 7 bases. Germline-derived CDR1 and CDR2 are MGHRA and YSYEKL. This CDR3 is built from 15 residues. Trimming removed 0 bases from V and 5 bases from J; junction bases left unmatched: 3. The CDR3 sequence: CASSQDRGYTGELFF. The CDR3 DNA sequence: TGCGCCAGCAGCCAAGACAGGGGGTATACCGGGGAGCTGTTTTTT.

The DNA of the CDR3 is TGTGCCAGCAGTTTACAGGGGGCGACGGGTGAAAAACTGTTTTTT. As protein: CASSLQGATGEKLFF. V usage is TRBV6-4 and J usage is TRBJ1-4; 9 nucleotides agree with TRBD1. CDR3 length: 15 amino acids. The V gene's germline CDR1 is MRHNA and CDR2 SNTAGT. The ends lost 5 bases at V and 7 bases at J; junction bases unmatched: 8.

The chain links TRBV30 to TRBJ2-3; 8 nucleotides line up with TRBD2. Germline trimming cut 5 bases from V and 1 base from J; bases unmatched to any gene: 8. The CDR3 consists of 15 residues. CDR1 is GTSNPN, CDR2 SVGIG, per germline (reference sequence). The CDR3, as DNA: TGTGCCTGGGAGCATAGCGGGACCCGCACAGATACGCAGTATTTT. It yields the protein CAWEHSGTRTDTQYF.

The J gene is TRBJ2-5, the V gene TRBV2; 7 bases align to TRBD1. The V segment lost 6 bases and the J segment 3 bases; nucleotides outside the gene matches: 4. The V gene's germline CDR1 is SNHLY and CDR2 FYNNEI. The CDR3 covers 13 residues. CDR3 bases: TGTGCCAGCAGATGGACAGGTGAAGAGACCCAGTACTTC. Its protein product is CASRWTGEETQYF.

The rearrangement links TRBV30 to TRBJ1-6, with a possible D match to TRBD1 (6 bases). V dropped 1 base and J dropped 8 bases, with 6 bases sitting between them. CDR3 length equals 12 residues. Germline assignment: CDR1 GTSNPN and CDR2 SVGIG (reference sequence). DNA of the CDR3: TGTGCCTGGAGTGACAGGGATTCACCCCTCCACTTT. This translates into CAWSDRDSPLHF.

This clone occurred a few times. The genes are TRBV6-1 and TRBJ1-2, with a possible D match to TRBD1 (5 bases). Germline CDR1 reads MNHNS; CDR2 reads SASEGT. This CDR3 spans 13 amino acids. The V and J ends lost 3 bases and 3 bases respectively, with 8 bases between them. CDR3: CASSDPRDYGYTF. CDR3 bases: TGTGCCAGCAGTGATCCCAGGGACTATGGCTACACCTTC.

CDR3 nucleotides: TGTGCCTGTGACAGGGCAAACTATGGCTACACCTTC. Its protein is CACDRANYGYTF. V usage is TRBV30 and J usage is TRBJ1-2; TRBD1 matches at 7 bases. The CDR3 sequence is 12 residues long. Germline V gives CDR1 GTSNPN, CDR2 SVGIG (reference sequence). V dropped 6 bases and J dropped 2; count of bases not matched to a gene: 3.

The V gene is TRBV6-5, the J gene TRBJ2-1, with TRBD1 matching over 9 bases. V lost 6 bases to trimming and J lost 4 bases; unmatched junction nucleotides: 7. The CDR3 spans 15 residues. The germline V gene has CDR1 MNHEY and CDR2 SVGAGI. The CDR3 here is CASSKTGGQYNEQFF. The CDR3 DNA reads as TGTGCCAGCAGCAAGACAGGGGGTCAGTACAATGAGCAGTTCTTC.

The CDR3 loop reads CASSFSTGDTEAFF. The CDR3, as DNA: TGTGCCAGCAGTTTTAGCACAGGGGACACTGAAGCTTTCTTT. The chain links TRBV6-5 to TRBJ1-1; 7 positions agree with TRBD1. Per the germline V gene, CDR1 is MNHEY and CDR2 is SVGAGI. V lost 4 bases to trimming and J lost 3 bases; unmatched junction nucleotides: 5. CDR3 length: 14 residues.